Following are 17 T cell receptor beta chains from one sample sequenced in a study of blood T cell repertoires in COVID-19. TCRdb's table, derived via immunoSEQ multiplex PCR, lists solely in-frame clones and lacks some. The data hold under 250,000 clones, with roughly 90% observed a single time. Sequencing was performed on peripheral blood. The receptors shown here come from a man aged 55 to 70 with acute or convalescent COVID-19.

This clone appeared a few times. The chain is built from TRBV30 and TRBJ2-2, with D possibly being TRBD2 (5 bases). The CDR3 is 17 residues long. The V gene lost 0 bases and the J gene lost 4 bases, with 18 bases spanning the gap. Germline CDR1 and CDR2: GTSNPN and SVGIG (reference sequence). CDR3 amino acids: CAWSVLGKRERTGELFF. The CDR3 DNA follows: TGTGCCTGGAGTGTATTAGGGAAAAGGGAGCGCACCGGGGAGCTGTTTTTT.

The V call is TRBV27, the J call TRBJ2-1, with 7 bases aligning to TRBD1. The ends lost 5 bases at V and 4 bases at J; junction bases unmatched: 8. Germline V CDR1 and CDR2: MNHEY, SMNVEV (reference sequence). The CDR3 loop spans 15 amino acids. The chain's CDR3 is CASSPDRNLYNEQFF. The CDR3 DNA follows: TGTGCCAGCAGTCCGGACAGGAACCTTTACAATGAGCAGTTCTTC.

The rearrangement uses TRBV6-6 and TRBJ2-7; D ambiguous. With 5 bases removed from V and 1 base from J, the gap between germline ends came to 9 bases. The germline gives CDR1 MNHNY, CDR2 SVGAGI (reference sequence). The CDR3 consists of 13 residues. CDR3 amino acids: CASSTRGSYEQYF. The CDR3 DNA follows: TGTGCCAGCAGTACCCGCGGATCCTACGAGCAGTACTTC.

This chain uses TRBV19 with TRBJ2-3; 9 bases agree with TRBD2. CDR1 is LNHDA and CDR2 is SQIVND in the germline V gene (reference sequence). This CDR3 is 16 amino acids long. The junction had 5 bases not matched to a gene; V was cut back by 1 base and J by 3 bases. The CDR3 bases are TGTGCCAGTAGTATAGGTAGCGGGAGTCGTACAGATACGCAGTATTTT. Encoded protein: CASSIGSGSRTDTQYF.

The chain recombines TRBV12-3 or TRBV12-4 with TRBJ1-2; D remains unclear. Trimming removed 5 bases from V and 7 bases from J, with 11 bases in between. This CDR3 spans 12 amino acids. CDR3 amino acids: CASSPSISGYTF. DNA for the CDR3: TGTGCCAGCAGTCCTTCTATCTCTGGCTACACCTTC.

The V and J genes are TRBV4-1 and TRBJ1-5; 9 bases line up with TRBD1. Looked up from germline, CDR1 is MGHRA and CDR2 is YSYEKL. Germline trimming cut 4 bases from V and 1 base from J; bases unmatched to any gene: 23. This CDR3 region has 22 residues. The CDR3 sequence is CASSPNGGNRGRFPESNQPQHF. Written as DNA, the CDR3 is TGCGCCAGCAGCCCAAATGGGGGCAACAGGGGGCGATTCCCGGAGAGCAATCAGCCCCAGCATTTT.

The CDR3 reads CASRTGTGISGELFF. The DNA for the CDR3 is TGTGCCAGCAGGACCGGGACAGGGATATCCGGGGAGCTGTTTTTT. The chain carries TRBV5-4 and TRBJ2-2; TRBD1 aligns across 9 bases. V lost 5 bases to trimming and J lost 6 bases; unmatched junction nucleotides: 8. Germline V CDR1 and CDR2: SGHNT, YYREEE (reference sequence). The CDR3 runs to 15 residues. Drawing the rest from reference TRBV5-4 and TRBJ2-2, the complete variable domain is ETGVTQSPTHLIKTRGQQVTLRCSSQSGHNTVSWYQQALGQGPQFIFQYYREEENGRGNFPPRFSGLQFPNYSSELNVNALELDDSALYLCASRTGTGISGELFFGEGSRLTVL.

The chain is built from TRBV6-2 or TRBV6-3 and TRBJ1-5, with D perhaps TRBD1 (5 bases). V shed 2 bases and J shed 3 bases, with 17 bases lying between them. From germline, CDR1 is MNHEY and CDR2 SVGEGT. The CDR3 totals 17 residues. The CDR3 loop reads CASSYTPQGLDNQPQHF. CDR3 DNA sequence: TGTGCCAGCAGTTACACCCCGCAGGGATTAGACAATCAGCCCCAGCATTTT.

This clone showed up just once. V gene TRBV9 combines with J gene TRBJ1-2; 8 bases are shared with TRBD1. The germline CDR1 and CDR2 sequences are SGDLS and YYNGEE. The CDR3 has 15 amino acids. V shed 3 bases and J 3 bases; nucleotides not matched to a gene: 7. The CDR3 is CASSARQGAYYGYTF. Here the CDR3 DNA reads TGTGCCAGCAGCGCCCGCCAGGGGGCATACTATGGCTACACCTTC.

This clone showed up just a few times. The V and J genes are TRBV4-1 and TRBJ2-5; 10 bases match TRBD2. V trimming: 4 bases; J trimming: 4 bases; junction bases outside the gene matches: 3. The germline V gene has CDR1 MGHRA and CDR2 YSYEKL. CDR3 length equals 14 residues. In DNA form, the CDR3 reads TGCGCCAGCAGCCTAAGGACTAGCGGAGAGACCCAGTACTTC. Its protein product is CASSLRTSGETQYF.

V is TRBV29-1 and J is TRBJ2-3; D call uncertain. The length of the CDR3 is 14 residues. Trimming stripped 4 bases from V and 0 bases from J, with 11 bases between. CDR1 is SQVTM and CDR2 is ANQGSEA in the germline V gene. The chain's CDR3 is CSVGSTSSTDTQYF. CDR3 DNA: TGCAGCGTTGGGAGCACCTCTAGCACAGATACGCAGTATTTT.

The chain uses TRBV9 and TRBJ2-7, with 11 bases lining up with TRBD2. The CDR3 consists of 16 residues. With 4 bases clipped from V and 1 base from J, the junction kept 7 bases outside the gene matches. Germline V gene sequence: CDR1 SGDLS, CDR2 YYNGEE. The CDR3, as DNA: TGTGCCAGCAGCCCAAAGCTAGCGGGAGGTTCCTACGAGCAGTACTTC. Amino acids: CASSPKLAGGSYEQYF.

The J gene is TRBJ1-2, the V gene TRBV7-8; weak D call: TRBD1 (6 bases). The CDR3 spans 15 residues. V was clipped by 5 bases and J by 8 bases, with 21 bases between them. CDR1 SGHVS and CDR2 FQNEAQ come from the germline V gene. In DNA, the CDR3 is TGTGCCAGCAGCCCCGCGGGGGGGGCAGATGTCGGCTACACCTTC. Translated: CASSPAGGADVGYTF.

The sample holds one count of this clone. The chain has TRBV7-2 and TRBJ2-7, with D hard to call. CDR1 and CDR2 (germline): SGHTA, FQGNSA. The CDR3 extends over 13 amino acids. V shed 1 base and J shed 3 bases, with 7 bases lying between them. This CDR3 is CASSLVIFYEQYF. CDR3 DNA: TGTGCCAGCAGCTTAGTTATCTTCTACGAGCAGTACTTC.

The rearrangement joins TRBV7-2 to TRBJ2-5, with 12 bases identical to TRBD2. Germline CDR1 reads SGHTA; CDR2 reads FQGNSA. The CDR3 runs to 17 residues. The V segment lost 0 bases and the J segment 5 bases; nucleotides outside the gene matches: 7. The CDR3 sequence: CASSLAVASGRAETQYF. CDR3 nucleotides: TGTGCCAGCAGCTTAGCAGTGGCTAGCGGGAGGGCGGAGACCCAGTACTTC.

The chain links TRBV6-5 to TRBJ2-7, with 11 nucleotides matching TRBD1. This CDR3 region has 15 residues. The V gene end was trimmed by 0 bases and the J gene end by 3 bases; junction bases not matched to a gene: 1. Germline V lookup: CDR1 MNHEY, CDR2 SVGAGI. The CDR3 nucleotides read TGTGCCAGCAGTTACTCGGGGACAGGGGGCTACGAGCAGTACTTC. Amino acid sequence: CASSYSGTGGYEQYF.

The CDR3 bases are TGTGCCAGTAGTCCGGACGCCGGGACAGGGTTTATGCTAGCCTATGGCTACACCTTC. It is translated as CASSPDAGTGFMLAYGYTF. The rearrangement joins TRBV19 to TRBJ1-2, with 9 bases aligning to TRBD1. There are 19 residues in the CDR3. In germline, CDR1 is LNHDA, CDR2 SQIVND (reference sequence). V was clipped by 5 bases and J by 4 bases; unmatched bases: 20.